Shown below are 30 T cell receptor beta chains from a single sample sequenced in a study of breast tumors, draining lymph nodes, adjacent tissues. Axillary draining lymph nodes of breast cancer patients supplied the node samples. TCRdb reanalysed the multiplex PCR reads using MiXCR and keeps one entry per CDR3 protein. The sample has fewer than 200,000 distinct CDR3 sequences; 25% to 40% are singletons. Sample: axillary lymph node tissue. Every receptor here comes from a female donor with breast cancer. Some clones in this sample may be carry-over from other donors' samples.

This clonotype was seen many times. The chain couples TRBV7-9 to TRBJ2-3; D gene ambiguous. V lost 3 bases and J lost 0, with 7 bases in between. This CDR3 region has 14 residues. The germline gives CDR1 SEHNR, CDR2 FQNEAQ (reference sequence). This CDR3 is CASSFRASTDTQYF. CDR3 in DNA: TGTGCCAGCAGCTTTAGGGCCAGCACAGATACGCAGTATTTT.

On this clonotype itself: An end of the junction differs from the germline gene, which may be a read error. This chain links TRBV6-2 or TRBV6-3 with TRBJ2-7; the D is unclear. The CDR3 has 12 amino acids. Germline CDR1 is MNHEY and CDR2 is SVGEGT. CDR3 sequence: CASSHSNYGQYF. Here the CDR3 DNA reads TGTGCCAGCAGTCACTCAAATTACGGGCAGTACTTC.

At least ten counts were recorded for this clonotype. The chain combines TRBV10-3 with TRBJ1-2; TRBD1 matches 8 bases. V was pared by 2 bases and J by 4 bases, with 3 bases of the junction left unmatched. The CDR3 runs to 14 residues. CDR1 is ENHRY, CDR2 SYGVKD, per germline. This CDR3 is CAISEVDRGYGYTF. CDR3 nucleotide sequence: TGTGCCATCAGTGAGGTAGACAGGGGCTATGGCTACACCTTC.

At least ten counts were recorded for this clonotype. This chain links TRBV18 with TRBJ1-6, with 7 bases identical to TRBD1. The CDR3 totals 14 residues. Germline CDR1 is KGHSH and CDR2 is LQKENI. V gave up 5 bases and J gave up 6 bases; unmatched junction bases: 4. CDR3 protein: CASSSGGGNSPLHF. The DNA for the CDR3 is TGTGCCAGCTCATCAGGGGGTGGTAATTCACCCCTCCACTTT.

This chain joins TRBV6-5 and TRBJ1-2, with unresolved D. Between the trimmed V and J ends, which lost 6 bases and 8 bases, there was a span of 13 bases. The germline V gene has CDR1 MNHEY and CDR2 SVGAGI. This CDR3 region has 12 residues. The CDR3 region is CASSFKLAGYTF. DNA for the CDR3: TGTGCCAGCAGCTTCAAACTAGCGGGCTACACCTTC.

The chain couples TRBV28 to TRBJ2-5; 13 bases fit TRBD2. Per the germline V gene, CDR1 is MDHEN and CDR2 is SYDVKM. Germline trimming cut 4 bases from V and 4 bases from J; bases unmatched to any gene: 12. The length of the CDR3 is 18 residues. Here the CDR3 reads CASSSGTSGILVLETQYF. The CDR3 nucleotides read TGTGCCAGCAGTTCGGGGACTAGCGGGATTCTAGTCCTAGAGACCCAGTACTTC.

V is TRBV3-1 and J is TRBJ1-2; D uncertain. V was trimmed by 0 bases and J by 4 bases, leaving 9 bases between them. Germline CDR1 reads LGHDT; CDR2 reads YNNKEL (reference sequence). CDR3 length equals 14 residues. Written as DNA, the CDR3 is TGTGCCAGCAGCCAAGAAATGGGCAGCTATGGCTACACCTTC. Amino acid sequence: CASSQEMGSYGYTF.

This clonotype appeared once. J is TRBJ2-7 and V is TRBV14, with TRBD2 matching over 8 bases. After removal of 5 bases from V and 3 bases from J, the junction contained 3 bases not matched to a gene. CDR1 is SGHDN, CDR2 FVKESK, per germline. The CDR3 totals 13 residues. For the CDR3, the DNA is TGTGCCAGCAGCGACACTAGCGGCTACGAGCAGTACTTC. Protein product: CASSDTSGYEQYF.

Concerning this clonotype itself: The conserved phenylalanine or tryptophan normally closing the CDR3 is absent here, so this likely arose from a read error. The DNA is omitted, as the CDR3 cannot be located on it reliably, and the CDR3 follows TCRdb's listing. The rearrangement links TRBV19 to TRBJ2-2; the table assigns TRBD2, which was not confirmed against the DNA. Inclusive of both ends, the CDR3 amounts to 13 amino acids. Germline CDR1 reads LNHDA; CDR2 reads SQIVND (reference sequence). Here the CDR3 reads CASKAQGGGELLL.

As to this clonotype: This sequence may be a read error, since a much larger clone differs from it by one base. CDR3 DNA: TGTGCCAGCAGTCCTAACCAACAGGGGTGGAGCAATCGGCCCCAGCATTTT. Translating it yields CASSPNQQGWSNRPQHF. V and J are TRBV6-1 and TRBJ1-5; TRBD1 matches at 7 bases. This CDR3 has 17 residues. CDR1 is MNHNS, CDR2 SASEGT, per germline.

The chain joins TRBV12-3 or TRBV12-4 to TRBJ2-5, with a weak D call TRBD2 (5 bases). Trimming removed 8 bases from V and 5 bases from J, with 18 bases in between. CDR3 length: 14 residues. The CDR3 region is CASGRGDGSETQYF. The CDR3 DNA follows: TGTGCCAGCGGACGTGGGGATGGGAGTGAGACCCAGTACTTC.

The chain carries TRBV29-1 and TRBJ1-2; maybe TRBD1 (5 bases). CDR1 is SQVTM, CDR2 ANQGSEA, per germline. V lost 6 bases and J 0 bases, leaving 11 bases between the germline ends. The CDR3 spans 13 residues. The DNA of the CDR3 is TGCAGCGTAGGGAGGGGACCTAACTATGGCTACACCTTC. Its protein product is CSVGRGPNYGYTF.

This clonotype has more than one count but fewer than ten. CDR3 residues: CASSPQRTGLSNEQYF. CDR3 nucleotides: TGTGCCAGCAGTCCGCAGCGTACGGGACTTTCAAACGAGCAGTACTTC. The J gene is TRBJ2-7, the V gene TRBV6-5; weak D call: TRBD2 (6 bases). CDR1 and CDR2 (germline): MNHEY, SVGAGI. V shed 5 bases and J shed 5 bases, with 22 bases lying between them. The CDR3 loop spans 16 amino acids.

Many counts were recorded for this clonotype. The chain uses TRBV5-1 and TRBJ2-3, with 8 bases fitting TRBD2. V shed 0 bases, J shed 2 bases, and the junction held 5 bases outside the gene matches. Germline CDR1 SGHRS, CDR2 YFSETQ. The CDR3 runs to 16 residues. This CDR3 is CASSLGTSQSTDTQYF. In DNA form, the CDR3 reads TGCGCCAGCAGCTTGGGGACTAGCCAATCCACAGATACGCAGTATTTT.

This clonotype was observed many times. J is TRBJ2-3 and V is TRBV7-9; perhaps D is TRBD1 or TRBD2 (5 bases each). V lost 5 bases and J 5 bases, leaving 17 bases between the germline ends. This CDR3 spans 15 amino acids. From germline, CDR1 is SEHNR and CDR2 FQNEAQ (reference sequence). CDR3 DNA: TGTGCCAGCAGCATAGACACAGAGGGGAAAGATACGCAGTATTTT. Protein: CASSIDTEGKDTQYF.

The chain employs TRBV6-1 and TRBJ2-7, with TRBD1 matching 12 bases. CDR3 length: 16 amino acids. The V and J ends lost 4 bases and 2 bases, in that order; junction bases with no gene match: 6. CDR1 is MNHNS and CDR2 is SASEGT in the germline V gene. The CDR3 sequence is CASSGAGTGGTYEQYF. The CDR3 DNA is TGTGCCAGCAGTGGAGCCGGGACAGGGGGCACCTACGAGCAGTACTTC.

This clonotype was picked up many times. The V gene is TRBV14, the J gene TRBJ2-3, with D possibly matching TRBD2 (5 bases). Trimming cost V 3 bases and J 2 bases, with 15 bases left between them. CDR1 and CDR2 from the germline V gene are SGHDN and FVKESK. The CDR3 totals 16 residues. The CDR3 DNA is TGTGCCAGCAGCCAGGCGTACGGACTTTTCACAGATACGCAGTATTTT. It translates to CASSQAYGLFTDTQYF.

This clonotype was recorded at least ten times. The CDR3 loop reads CASSPGLAGYNEQFF. The CDR3 coding sequence is TGTGCCAGCAGCCCCGGACTAGCGGGGTACAATGAGCAGTTCTTC. The chain links TRBV11-3 to TRBJ2-1, with 12 bases fitting TRBD2. Trimming cost V 5 bases and J 4 bases; bases outside gene matches: 3. Germline V gene sequence: CDR1 SGHNT, CDR2 YENEEA. The CDR3 sequence is 15 residues long.

This clonotype was observed at least ten times. V usage is TRBV29-1 and J usage is TRBJ2-7; 8 bases line up with TRBD1. Unmatched junction bases numbered 3, after V lost 5 bases and J lost 3 bases. Germline values: CDR1 SQVTM, CDR2 ANQGSEA. CDR3 size: 12 residues. The CDR3 here is CSVLTGGYEQYF. For the CDR3, the DNA is TGCAGCGTTCTAACAGGGGGCTACGAGCAGTACTTC.

This clonotype occurred many times. The rearrangement joins TRBV7-8 to TRBJ1-3; D perhaps matches TRBD1 (5 bases). CDR3 length: 16 residues. Germline CDR1 SGHVS, CDR2 FQNEAQ. V was clipped by 4 bases and J by 2 bases, with 15 bases between them. The CDR3: CASSYRGERPGNTIYF. CDR3 DNA sequence: TGTGCCAGCAGCTACCGGGGGGAGAGACCTGGAAACACCATATATTTT.

A note on this clonotype: A much larger clone differs by one base, so this may be a read error. CDR3 in DNA: TGTGCCAGCAGCAGCAGAAGGGGGGGCTCCTACAATGAGCAGTTCTTC. Encoded protein: CASSSRRGGSYNEQFF. V gene TRBV7-2 combines with J gene TRBJ2-1, with a possible D match to TRBD2 (7 bases). The CDR3 length is 16 residues. The ends were cut back, 5 bases at V and 0 bases at J, with 14 bases in the middle. Germline V gives CDR1 SGHTA, CDR2 FQGNSA.

This clonotype has just a few counts. The chain links TRBV7-8 to TRBJ1-1; D perhaps matches TRBD1 (5 bases). Deletions cut 4 bases from V and 5 bases from J, with 11 bases between. CDR1 SGHVS and CDR2 FQNEAQ come from the germline V gene. This CDR3 region has 13 residues. CDR3 in DNA: TGTGCCAGCAGCTCGGAGCAGGGAACTGAAGCTTTCTTT. Residues: CASSSEQGTEAFF.

This clonotype was counted ten times or more. This sequence joins TRBV6-1 and TRBJ2-7, with D possibly being TRBD1 (5 bases). Germline V gene data show CDR1 as MNHNS and CDR2 as SASEGT. There are 13 residues in the CDR3. V was trimmed by 11 bases and J by 2 bases, leaving 16 bases between them. The CDR3 protein is CAAKGRGPYEQYF. The CDR3 region has the DNA TGTGCCGCCAAAGGTAGGGGCCCCTACGAGCAGTACTTC.

This chain links TRBV20-1 with TRBJ1-6; TRBD1 agrees at 7 bases. The trim removed 1 base at V and 8 bases at J, leaving 5 bases unmatched. This CDR3 contains 14 residues. The germline V gene has CDR1 DFQATT and CDR2 SNEGSKA (reference sequence). Written as DNA, the CDR3 is TGCAGTGCTAGAGGTGGGGGGACAGATTCACCCCTCCACTTT. Protein product: CSARGGGTDSPLHF.

This sequence joins TRBV2 and TRBJ1-2, with D maybe TRBD1 (5 bases). V dropped 4 bases and J dropped 8 bases, with 14 bases sitting between them. Germline CDR1 is SNHLY and CDR2 is FYNNEI. This CDR3 has 13 amino acids. This chain's CDR3 is CASSVEGRDGYTF. CDR3 nucleotides: TGTGCCAGCAGTGTAGAAGGAAGGGACGGCTACACCTTC.

At least ten counts were recorded for this clonotype. The rearrangement joins TRBV6-4 to TRBJ2-4; D perhaps matches TRBD2 (6 bases). This CDR3 comprises 17 residues. Per germline, CDR1 MRHNA and CDR2 SNTAGT. V was trimmed by 5 bases and J by 6 bases, leaving 23 bases between them. The CDR3 loop reads CASSSHKTGEEGNIQYF. The CDR3 DNA follows: TGTGCCAGCAGTTCCCACAAGACTGGGGAGGAGGGAAACATTCAGTACTTC.

This clonotype was detected ten times or more. The chain uses TRBV20-1 and TRBJ1-2; possible D gene TRBD1, 6 bases. CDR3 size: 15 residues. CDR1 is DFQATT, CDR2 SNEGSKA, per germline (reference sequence). The V end lost 2 bases, the J end lost 7 bases, and 20 bases lay between the germline ends. CDR3 bases: TGCAGTGCTAGACAATGGACAGCCAGAGGCTCTGGCTACACCTTC. Encoded protein: CSARQWTARGSGYTF.

CDR3: CASSLTSGTGTNSPLHF. The CDR3 DNA is TGCGCCAGCAGCCTGACTAGCGGGACAGGGACCAATTCACCCCTCCACTTT. The chain joins TRBV4-1 to TRBJ1-6; TRBD1 aligns across 9 bases. Germline CDR1 and CDR2: MGHRA and YSYEKL. This CDR3 has 17 residues. The ends lost 4 bases at V and 7 bases at J; junction bases unmatched: 11.

This clonotype was counted many times. The chain recombines TRBV7-3 with TRBJ1-2, with a weak D call TRBD1 (5 bases). This CDR3 has 17 residues. The germline gives CDR1 SGHTA, CDR2 FQGTGA. The V end lost 5 bases, the J end lost 4 bases, and 23 bases lay between the germline ends. CDR3 in amino acids: CASSLGSAGGDRYGYTF. The CDR3 nucleotides read TGTGCCAGCAGCCTCGGGTCGGCGGGGGGGGACCGCTATGGCTACACCTTC.

As for this clonotype: A single base separates this from a much larger clone, so it may be a read error. The V call is TRBV30, the J call TRBJ2-5; possible D gene TRBD2, 6 bases. Germline V gene data show CDR1 as GTSNPN and CDR2 as SVGIG (reference sequence). This CDR3 region has 13 residues. The CDR3 region is CARSGGGGETQYF. DNA of the CDR3: TGTGCCCGGAGTGGGGGAGGCGGGGAGACCCAGTACTTC.